The 27 T cell receptor beta chains reported below all come from one sample, sequenced in a study of blood T cell repertoires in COVID-19 (TCRdb year 2020). Library preparation used the immunoSEQ multiplex PCR assay. In TCRdb, the immuneACCESS table is reduced to in-frame sequences with V and J assigned. These tables do not hold every clone; where another copy was compared, an unresolved V gene accounts for under half, and the others remain unexplained. This sample gives fewer than 500,000 clones in total; roughly 88% of them show up just once. Of the sample, under 1.5% is held by the ten largest clones. Sequencing used peripheral blood. The receptor source for this set is a woman younger than 45 with active or convalescent COVID-19.

This sequence joins TRBV10-3 and TRBJ2-7, with D maybe TRBD1 (6 bases). The V gene's germline CDR1 is ENHRY and CDR2 SYGVKD. The CDR3 contains 14 residues. Trimming took off 3 bases at V and 5 bases at J, with 14 bases between the two ends. CDR3 residues: CAISDQTGEDEQYF. The CDR3 region has the DNA TGTGCCATCAGTGACCAGACAGGTGAGGACGAGCAGTACTTC.

This sequence joins TRBV25-1 and TRBJ2-7, with TRBD1 matching over 8 bases. V was clipped by 5 bases and J by 3 bases; unmatched bases: 6. Germline values: CDR1 MGHDK, CDR2 SYGVNS. This CDR3 has 14 residues. The CDR3 protein is CASSRTGSSYEQYF. As DNA, the CDR3 is TGTGCCAGCAGTCGGACAGGGAGTAGCTACGAGCAGTACTTC.

The rearrangement uses TRBV18 and TRBJ2-2; 7 bases match TRBD1. Germline V gene data show CDR1 as KGHSH and CDR2 as LQKENI. CDR3 size: 14 residues. The V gene end was trimmed by 2 bases and the J gene end by 5 bases; junction bases not matched to a gene: 2. The CDR3 nucleotides read TGTGCCAGCTCACCAGACAGGGCTACCGGGGAGCTGTTTTTT. Its translation is CASSPDRATGELFF.

The chain joins TRBV3-1 (or the pseudogene TRBV3-2) to TRBJ2-3, with TRBD2 matching over 7 bases. This CDR3 spans 17 amino acids. Trimming removed 0 bases from V and 5 bases from J; junction bases left unmatched: 11. Per the germline V gene, CDR1 is LGHDT and CDR2 is YNNKEL (reference sequence). CDR3 nucleotides: TGTGCCAGCAGCCAAGATAGGAGACTAGCTGCTTTAGATACGCAGTATTTT. It is translated as CASSQDRRLAALDTQYF.

In its sample, this clone was seen once. V is TRBV19 and J is TRBJ1-2, with D perhaps TRBD1 (6 bases). The CDR3 covers 14 residues. V was cut by 4 bases and J by 5 bases, with 14 bases left in between. CDR1 LNHDA and CDR2 SQIVND come from the germline V gene (reference sequence). The CDR3 DNA reads TGTGCCAGTAGTACCTTAGGACAGATTTATGGCTACACCTTC. Its protein is CASSTLGQIYGYTF.

This chain uses TRBV14 with TRBJ1-1; D is undetermined. The CDR3 extends over 13 amino acids. CDR1 and CDR2 (germline): SGHDN, FVKESK. Trimming removed 0 bases from V and 6 bases from J, with 8 bases in between. The CDR3 sequence: CASSQENRAEAFF. The CDR3, as DNA: TGTGCCAGCAGCCAAGAAAATCGTGCTGAAGCTTTCTTT.

V and J are TRBV27 and TRBJ1-2, with TRBD1 as a possible D gene (6 bases). There are 14 residues in the CDR3. Trimming pared 6 bases from V and 8 bases from J, leaving 19 bases between. The germline CDR1 and CDR2 sequences are MNHEY and SMNVEV (reference sequence). CDR3 region: CASSSNDRSGGYTF. The CDR3 DNA reads TGTGCCAGCAGCTCGAACGACAGGAGTGGGGGCTACACCTTC.

The rearrangement uses TRBV18 and TRBJ2-6; D is ambiguous. Looked up from germline, CDR1 is KGHSH and CDR2 is LQKENI. This CDR3 has 16 amino acids. Trimming removed 0 bases at V and 19 bases at J, with 25 bases between. The CDR3 spells CASSPPSDGVPSKITF. CDR3 nucleotide sequence: TGTGCCAGCTCACCACCCTCAGACGGAGTCCCCTCTAAGATAACTTTC. Based on the CDR3 plus reference TRBV18 and TRBJ2-6, the full variable domain is NAGVMQNPRHLVRRRGQEARLRCSPMKGHSHVYWYRQLPEEGLKFMVYLQKENIIDESGMPKERFSAEFPKEGPSILRIQQVVRGDSAAYFCASSPPSDGVPSKITFGAGSRLTVL.

The chain carries TRBV27 and TRBJ1-6, with no clear D. V lost 2 bases, J lost 5 bases, and 10 bases lay in between. Germline values: CDR1 MNHEY, CDR2 SMNVEV (reference sequence). CDR3 length: 15 amino acids. CDR3 coding DNA: TGTGCCAGCAGTTTAGGGCCGAGAAATAATTCACCCCTCCACTTT. Translated: CASSLGPRNNSPLHF.

The chain recombines TRBV20-1 with TRBJ2-7; D not resolved. Trimming took off 3 bases at V and 3 bases at J, with 9 bases between the two ends. Per germline, CDR1 DFQATT and CDR2 SNEGSKA (reference sequence). The CDR3 totals 12 residues. The CDR3 spells CSASLSLYEQYF. CDR3 sequence (DNA): TGCAGTGCTAGTCTTTCACTCTACGAGCAGTACTTC.

The rearrangement links TRBV28 to TRBJ2-7; D is undetermined. Looked up from germline, CDR1 is MDHEN and CDR2 is SYDVKM. The V and J ends lost 4 bases and 3 bases respectively, with 7 bases between them. CDR3 length equals 12 residues. The CDR3 DNA sequence: TGTGCCAGCAGTTACTCCGACTACGAGCAGTACTTC. This encodes CASSYSDYEQYF.

This clone was seen ten or more times. Other DNA sequences in the sample encode the same CDR3. V gene TRBV9 combines with J gene TRBJ2-7; D is unclear. CDR3 size: 14 residues. Looked up from germline, CDR1 is SGDLS and CDR2 is YYNGEE. V was trimmed by 0 bases and J by 3 bases, leaving 10 bases between them. The CDR3 sequence: CASSVVPSSYEQYF. CDR3 DNA: TGTGCCAGCAGCGTAGTGCCTAGTAGCTACGAGCAGTACTTC. The full variable domain, completed using reference TRBV9 and TRBJ2-7, is DSGVTQTPKHLITATGQRVTLRCSPRSGDLSVYWYQQSLDQGLQFLIQYYNGEERAKGNILERFSAQQFPDLHSELNLSSLELGDSALYFCASSVVPSSYEQYFGPGTRLTVT.

The chain recombines TRBV5-1 with TRBJ2-3; 10 nucleotides match TRBD2. Germline-derived CDR1 and CDR2 are SGHRS and YFSETQ. Losses at the gene ends were 5 bases for V and 0 bases for J; bases not matched to a gene: 6. This CDR3 is 16 amino acids long. CDR3 nucleotide sequence: TGCGCCAGCAGGGTTAGCGGGGGGATTAGCACAGATACGCAGTATTTT. As protein: CASRVSGGISTDTQYF.

This clone has just a few counts. This chain connects TRBV4-1 to TRBJ1-4; D gene ambiguous. Per the germline V gene, CDR1 is MGHRA and CDR2 is YSYEKL. This CDR3 region has 12 residues. Trimming pared 1 base from V and 7 bases from J, leaving 4 bases between. CDR3 sequence reads: CASSQAGEKLFF. As DNA, the CDR3 is TGCGCCAGCAGCCAAGCCGGTGAAAAACTGTTTTTT.

This clone came up a few times. This chain connects TRBV6-5 to TRBJ1-6; 8 bases are a match to TRBD1. The CDR3 length is 15 residues. V lost 6 bases to trimming and J lost 8 bases; unmatched junction nucleotides: 9. Germline V CDR1 and CDR2: MNHEY, SVGAGI. The CDR3 nucleotides read TGTGCCAGCAGGTTTGTGGACAGGGCCGATTCACCCCTCCACTTT. Translating gives CASRFVDRADSPLHF.

V is TRBV6-2 or TRBV6-3 and J is TRBJ1-1; D not certain. Trimming shortened V by 3 bases and J by 0 bases, and 14 bases separated the two germline ends. The CDR3 sequence is 16 residues long. Germline V gene data show CDR1 as MNHEY and CDR2 as SVGEGT. The CDR3, as DNA: TGTGCCAGCAGTTATGAGAAGTTGGAGTTGAACACTGAAGCTTTCTTT. Protein product: CASSYEKLELNTEAFF.

The gene calls are TRBV5-8 and TRBJ1-5; possible D gene TRBD1, 6 bases. This CDR3 has 14 residues. The germline V and J ends were trimmed by 6 bases and 4 bases, with 14 bases remaining between them. The germline V gene has CDR1 SGHTS and CDR2 YDEGEE. The CDR3 DNA reads as TGTGCCAGCAACATCGACAGGTTAAATCAGCCCCAGCATTTT. Translation gives CASNIDRLNQPQHF.

The chain employs TRBV27 and TRBJ1-6; D is possibly TRBD1 (5 bases). Germline assignment: CDR1 MNHEY and CDR2 SMNVEV (reference sequence). The CDR3 extends over 17 amino acids. Trimming cost V 8 bases and J 11 bases, with 28 bases left between them. CDR3 bases: TGTGCCAGCGGCTCCTTAGTGGGACTCACCCGAGGTGCACCCCTCCACTTT. Translation: CASGSLVGLTRGAPLHF.

The chain combines TRBV5-4 with TRBJ2-2, with D possibly matching TRBD2 (5 bases). V gave up 4 bases and J gave up 3 bases, with 13 bases separating them. The CDR3 length is 15 residues. The germline V gene has CDR1 SGHNT and CDR2 YYREEE (reference sequence). DNA for the CDR3: TGTGCCAGCAGCGTTCCAGGAGGAGACACCGGGGAGCTGTTTTTT. Translation: CASSVPGGDTGELFF.

A single count supports this clone. The chain combines TRBV6-5 with TRBJ1-1; D gene unclear. Germline CDR1 reads MNHEY; CDR2 reads SVGAGI. The V end lost 6 bases, the J end lost 0 bases, and 8 bases lay between the germline ends. The CDR3 consists of 13 residues. CDR3 residues: CASRRNMNTEAFF. CDR3 nucleotides: TGTGCCAGCAGGAGGAACATGAACACTGAAGCTTTCTTT.

The table lists this clone with a count of one. The rearrangement links TRBV28 to TRBJ2-3, with a tentative D call TRBD1 (7 bases). Germline V gives CDR1 MDHEN, CDR2 SYDVKM. V was pared by 7 bases and J by 0 bases, with 26 bases between. This CDR3 has 19 amino acids. The CDR3 DNA reads as TGTGCCAGCATCCTAAACAGGGGACCTGGGGGGATTAGCACAGATACGCAGTATTTT. This translates into CASILNRGPGGISTDTQYF.

This chain links TRBV6-1 with TRBJ1-1; no definite D call. CDR1 MNHNS and CDR2 SASEGT come from the germline V gene. Trimming removed 2 bases from V and 4 bases from J, with 11 bases in between. The length of the CDR3 is 14 residues. CDR3 protein: CASSETDGSTEAFF. The CDR3 nucleotides are TGTGCCAGCAGTGAAACGGACGGGAGCACTGAAGCTTTCTTT.

The V call is TRBV5-6, the J call TRBJ1-5; tentatively, D is TRBD1 (6 bases). This CDR3 comprises 16 residues. Germline-derived CDR1 and CDR2 are SGHDT and YYEEEE. Deletions cut 0 bases from V and 0 bases from J, with 10 bases between. The CDR3 spells CASSLVGADSNQPQHF. The CDR3 nucleotides are TGTGCCAGCAGCTTGGTGGGGGCGGATAGCAATCAGCCCCAGCATTTT.

This clone was seen only once. J is TRBJ2-3 and V is TRBV24-1; D might be TRBD2 (6 bases). Germline V gene lookup returns CDR1 KGHDR and CDR2 SFDVKD. This CDR3 has 18 residues. V was shortened by 5 bases and J by 0 bases, with 20 bases between the two germline ends. The CDR3: CATSAQWRVYPSTDTQYF. DNA of the CDR3: TGTGCCACCAGTGCCCAGTGGAGGGTTTATCCGAGCACAGATACGCAGTATTTT.

The CDR3 loop is CASSASPGLAGGHEQFF. In nucleotides, the CDR3 is TGTGCCAGCAGTGCTTCACCGGGACTAGCGGGAGGTCATGAGCAGTTCTTC. The chain recombines TRBV6-1 with TRBJ2-1, with 15 bases aligning to TRBD2. Trimming took 4 bases from V and 8 from J; bases not matched to a gene: 9. This CDR3 region has 17 residues. Germline values: CDR1 MNHNS, CDR2 SASEGT.

DNA of the CDR3: TGCGCCAGCAAACAGGGGATATCGGACACCATATATTTT. As protein: CASKQGISDTIYF. The V gene is TRBV10-2, the J gene TRBJ1-3; 7 bases fit TRBD1. Germline trimming cut 7 bases from V and 8 bases from J; bases unmatched to any gene: 8. Germline V gives CDR1 WSHSY, CDR2 SAAADI. This CDR3 has 13 amino acids.

The J gene is TRBJ1-2, the V gene TRBV23-1; 9 nucleotides align to TRBD1. TRBV23-1 is treated as an ORF (open reading frame) with a function not yet certain. This CDR3 comprises 20 residues. The V gene end was trimmed by 0 bases and the J gene end by 2 bases; junction bases not matched to a gene: 16. This CDR3 is CASSQSGRGDRVEENYGYTF. CDR3 nucleotide sequence: TGCGCCAGCAGTCAATCCGGGCGTGGGGACAGGGTCGAAGAAAACTATGGCTACACCTTC.